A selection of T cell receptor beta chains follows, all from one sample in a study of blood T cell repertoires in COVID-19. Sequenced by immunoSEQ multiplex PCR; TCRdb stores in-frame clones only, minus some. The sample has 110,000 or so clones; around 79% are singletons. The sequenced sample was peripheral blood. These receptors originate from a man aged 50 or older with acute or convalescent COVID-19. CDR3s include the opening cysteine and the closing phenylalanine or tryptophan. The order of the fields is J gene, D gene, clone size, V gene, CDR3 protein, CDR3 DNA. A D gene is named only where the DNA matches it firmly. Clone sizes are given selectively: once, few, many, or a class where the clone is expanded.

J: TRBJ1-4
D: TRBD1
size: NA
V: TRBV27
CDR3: CASSSAGTGPNEKLFF
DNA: TGTGCCAGCAGTTCGGCCGGGACAGGGCCTAATGAAAAACTGTTTTTT

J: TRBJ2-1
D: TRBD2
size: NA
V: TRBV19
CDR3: CASSILAGAHNEQFF
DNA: TGTGCCAGTAGTATCCTAGCGGGGGCGCACAATGAGCAGTTCTTC

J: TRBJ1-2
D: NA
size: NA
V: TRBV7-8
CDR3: CASSLVAGEANYGYTF
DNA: TGTGCCAGCAGCTTAGTGGCAGGCGAAGCTAACTATGGCTACACCTTC

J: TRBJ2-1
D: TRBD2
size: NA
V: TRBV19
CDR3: CASSMASGNNEQFF
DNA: TGTGCCAGTAGTATGGCTAGCGGTAACAATGAGCAGTTCTTC

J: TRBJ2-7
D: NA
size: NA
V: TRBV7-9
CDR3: CASSLVTYEQYF
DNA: TGTGCCAGCAGCTTAGTTACCTACGAGCAGTACTTC

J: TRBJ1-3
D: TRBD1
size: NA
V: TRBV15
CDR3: CATSRDRGASGNTIYF
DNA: TGTGCCACCAGCCGAGACAGGGGAGCTTCTGGAAACACCATATATTTT

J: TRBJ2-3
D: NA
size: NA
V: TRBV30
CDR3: CAWSEARDTQYF
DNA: TGTGCCTGGAGTGAAGCGAGAGATACGCAGTATTTT

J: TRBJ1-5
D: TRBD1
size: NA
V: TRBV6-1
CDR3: CASRETGNNQPQHF
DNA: TGTGCCAGCCGTGAGACAGGGAACAATCAGCCCCAGCATTTT

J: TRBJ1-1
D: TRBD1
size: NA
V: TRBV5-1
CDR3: CASSLAGQGHTEAFF
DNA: TGCGCCAGCAGCTTGGCGGGACAGGGTCATACTGAAGCTTTCTTT

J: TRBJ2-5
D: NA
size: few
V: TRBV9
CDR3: CASSVGVDQETQYF
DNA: TGTGCCAGCAGCGTAGGTGTAGACCAAGAGACCCAGTACTTC

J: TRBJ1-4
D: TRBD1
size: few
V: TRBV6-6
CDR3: CASSYPGQTNEKLFF
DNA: TGTGCCAGCAGTTATCCGGGACAGACTAATGAAAAACTGTTTTTT

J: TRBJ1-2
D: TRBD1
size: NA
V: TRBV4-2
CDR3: CASSPGTATYGYTF
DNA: TGTGCCAGCAGCCCCGGGACAGCGACCTATGGCTACACCTTC

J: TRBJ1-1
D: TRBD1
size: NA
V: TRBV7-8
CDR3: CASSLGTGTGGFTEAFF
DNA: TGTGCCAGCAGCTTAGGAACCGGGACAGGGGGCTTCACTGAAGCTTTCTTT

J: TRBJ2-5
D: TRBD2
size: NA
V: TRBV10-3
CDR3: CAISARTSGRGKETQYF
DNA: TGTGCCATCAGTGCAAGGACTAGCGGGAGAGGGAAAGAGACCCAGTACTTC

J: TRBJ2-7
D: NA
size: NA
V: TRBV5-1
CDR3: CASSLEPGTYEQYF
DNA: TGCGCCAGCAGCTTGGAACCGGGAACCTACGAGCAGTACTTC

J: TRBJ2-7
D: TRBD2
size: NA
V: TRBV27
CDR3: CASTTTGGDEQYF
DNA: TGTGCCAGCACCACCACTGGGGGGGACGAGCAGTACTTC

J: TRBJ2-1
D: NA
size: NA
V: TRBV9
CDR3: CASSVESEGRSYNEQFF
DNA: TGTGCCAGCAGCGTAGAATCGGAGGGGCGCTCCTACAATGAGCAGTTCTTC

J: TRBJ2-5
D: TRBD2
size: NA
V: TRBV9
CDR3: CASSETAGVETQYF
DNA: TGTGCCAGCAGCGAGACAGCGGGGGTGGAGACCCAGTACTTC

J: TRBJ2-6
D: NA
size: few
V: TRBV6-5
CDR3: CASSYDSYGANVLTF
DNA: TGTGCCAGCAGTTACGATAGTTATGGGGCCAACGTCCTGACTTTC

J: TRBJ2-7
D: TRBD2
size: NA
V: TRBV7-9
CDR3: CASSWGLAGSTGNEQYF
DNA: TGTGCCAGCAGCTGGGGACTAGCGGGGTCGACGGGGAACGAGCAGTACTTC

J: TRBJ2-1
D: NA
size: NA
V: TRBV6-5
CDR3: CASIDRSNSYNEQFF
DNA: TGTGCCAGCATCGACAGGAGTAACTCCTACAATGAGCAGTTCTTC

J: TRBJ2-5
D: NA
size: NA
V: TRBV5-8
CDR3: CASSLEGIETQYF
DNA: TGTGCCAGCAGCTTGGAGGGGATAGAGACCCAGTACTTC

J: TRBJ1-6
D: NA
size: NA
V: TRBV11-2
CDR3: CASSLVRQHNSPLHF
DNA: TGTGCCAGCAGCTTAGTGAGGCAGCACAATTCACCCCTCCACTTT

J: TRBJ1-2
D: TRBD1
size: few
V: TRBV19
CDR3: CASSTTGTGGYGYTF
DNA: TGTGCCAGTAGTACGACCGGGACAGGGGGCTATGGCTACACCTTC

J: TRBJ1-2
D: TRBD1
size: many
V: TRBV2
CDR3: CASSRGGQGARGYTF
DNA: TGTGCCAGCAGCCGAGGGGGGCAGGGGGCTCGTGGCTACACCTTC

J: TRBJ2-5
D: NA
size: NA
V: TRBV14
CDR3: CASSQGLGYQETQYF
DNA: TGTGCCAGCAGCCAGGGTCTCGGGTACCAAGAGACCCAGTACTTC

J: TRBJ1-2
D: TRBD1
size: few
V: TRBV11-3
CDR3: CASSSTGWNYTF
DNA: TGTGCCAGCAGCTCGACAGGGTGGAACTACACCTTC

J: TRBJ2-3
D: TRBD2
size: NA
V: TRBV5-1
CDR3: CASSRLGGTTDTQYF
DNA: TGCGCCAGCAGCCGGCTGGGGGGGACGACAGATACGCAGTATTTT

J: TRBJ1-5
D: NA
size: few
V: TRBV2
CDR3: CASRTTAQPQHF
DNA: TGTGCCAGCAGGACGACAGCCCAGCCCCAGCATTTT

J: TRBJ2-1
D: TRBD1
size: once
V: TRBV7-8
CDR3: CASSPKDRGSNEQFF
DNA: TGTGCCAGCAGCCCAAAGGACAGGGGGTCCAATGAGCAGTTCTTC

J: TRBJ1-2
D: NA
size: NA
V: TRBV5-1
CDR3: CASSLEPGSGYTF
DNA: TGCGCCAGCAGCTTGGAACCCGGGAGTGGCTACACCTTC

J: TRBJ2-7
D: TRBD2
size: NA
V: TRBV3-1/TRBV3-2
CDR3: CASSHALAGGGSYEQYF
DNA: TGTGCCAGCAGCCATGCACTAGCGGGGGGAGGGTCCTACGAGCAGTACTTC

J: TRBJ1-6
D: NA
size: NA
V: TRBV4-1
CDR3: CASSLSTRGGNSPLHF
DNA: TGCGCCAGCAGCCTGTCCACTAGGGGAGGTAATTCACCCCTCCACTTT

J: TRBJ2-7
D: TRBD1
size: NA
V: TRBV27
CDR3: CASSLGGQGDEQYF
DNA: TGTGCCAGCAGTTTAGGGGGACAGGGAGACGAGCAGTACTTC

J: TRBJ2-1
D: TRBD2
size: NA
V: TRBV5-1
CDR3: CASSSTSGYNEQFF
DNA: TGCGCCAGCAGCTCTACTAGCGGGTACAATGAGCAGTTCTTC

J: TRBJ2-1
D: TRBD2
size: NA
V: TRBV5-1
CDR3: CASSLVVREGLNNEQFF
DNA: TGCGCCAGCAGCTTGGTTGTTCGGGAGGGCCTCAACAATGAGCAGTTCTTC

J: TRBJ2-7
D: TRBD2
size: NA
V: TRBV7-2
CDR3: CASSRSGLVYEQYF
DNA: TGTGCCAGCAGCAGATCGGGACTAGTCTACGAGCAGTACTTC

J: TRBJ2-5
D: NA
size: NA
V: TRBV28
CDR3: CASRSGIRGTGETQYF
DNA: TGTGCCAGCAGGTCCGGCATCCGGGGGACGGGGGAGACCCAGTACTTC

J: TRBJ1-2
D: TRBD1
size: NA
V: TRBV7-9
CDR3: CASSSTGVGYTF
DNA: TGTGCCAGCAGCTCCACAGGGGTAGGCTACACCTTC

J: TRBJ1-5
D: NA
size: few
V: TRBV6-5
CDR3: CASSSRLGQPQHF
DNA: TGTGCCAGCAGCTCGCGGCTCGGCCAGCCCCAGCATTTT

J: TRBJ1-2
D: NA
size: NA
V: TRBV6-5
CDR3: CASRSDRVFYGYTF
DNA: TGTGCCAGCAGAAGCGACAGAGTCTTCTATGGCTACACCTTC

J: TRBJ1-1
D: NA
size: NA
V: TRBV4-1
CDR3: CASSPGLGAFF
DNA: TGCGCCAGCAGCCCGGGGTTGGGGGCTTTCTTT

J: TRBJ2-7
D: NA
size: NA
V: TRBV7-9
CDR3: CASSEAVSSYEQYF
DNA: TGTGCCAGCAGCGAGGCAGTTTCTTCCTACGAGCAGTACTTC

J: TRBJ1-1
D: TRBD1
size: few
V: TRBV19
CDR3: CASSILRGQGSTEAFF
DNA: TGTGCCAGTAGTATACTGCGAGGACAGGGGAGCACTGAAGCTTTCTTT

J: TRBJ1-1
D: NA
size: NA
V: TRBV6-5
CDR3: CASSHLPGENTEAFF
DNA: TGTGCCAGCAGCCACCTTCCAGGGGAGAACACTGAAGCTTTCTTT

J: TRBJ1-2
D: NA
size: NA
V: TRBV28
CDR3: CASSSSTGVYGYTF
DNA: NA

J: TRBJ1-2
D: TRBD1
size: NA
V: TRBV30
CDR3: CAWSGQGANGYTF
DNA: TGTGCCTGGAGCGGACAGGGGGCAAATGGCTACACCTTC

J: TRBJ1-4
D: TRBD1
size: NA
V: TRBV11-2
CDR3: CASSFFPGQGNEKLFF
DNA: TGTGCCAGCAGCTTTTTCCCGGGACAGGGTAATGAAAAACTGTTTTTT

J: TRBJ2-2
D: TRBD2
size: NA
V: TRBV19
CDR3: CASSIGGGSGELFF
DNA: TGTGCCAGTAGTATCGGGGGGGGCTCCGGGGAGCTGTTTTTT

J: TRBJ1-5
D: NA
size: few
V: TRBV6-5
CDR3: CASRYQGVGNQPQHF
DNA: TGTGCCAGCAGGTATCAAGGGGTGGGAAATCAGCCCCAGCATTTT

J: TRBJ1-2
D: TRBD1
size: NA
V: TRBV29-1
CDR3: CCGQVANYGYTF
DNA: TGTTGTGGACAGGTTGCTAACTATGGCTACACCTTC

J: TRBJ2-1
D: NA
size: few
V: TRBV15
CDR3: CATSRDGLNEQFF
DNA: TGTGCCACCAGCAGAGATGGCCTCAATGAGCAGTTCTTC

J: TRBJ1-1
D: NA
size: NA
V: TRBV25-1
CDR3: CASSEYRRAEAFF
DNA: TGTGCCAGCAGTGAATACAGGAGGGCTGAAGCTTTCTTT

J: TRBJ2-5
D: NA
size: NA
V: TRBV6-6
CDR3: CASGGGGAETQYF
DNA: TGTGCCAGCGGCGGCGGGGGCGCTGAGACCCAGTACTTC

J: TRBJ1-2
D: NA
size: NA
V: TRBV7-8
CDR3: CASSSGGTNYGYTF
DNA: TGTGCCAGCAGCTCAGGCGGGACTAACTATGGCTACACCTTC